Listed below are T cell receptor beta chains from one sample, sequenced in a study of shared clonotypes between healthy human individuals. Only in-frame clones appear in the TCRdb table, and some are missing; sequencing was by immunoSEQ multiplex PCR. The data hold some 980,000 clones, with approximately 80% observed a single time. What was sequenced was memory CD4+ T cells sorted from blood. The receptor source for this set is a young man in good health. Each CDR3 is given with its conserved first and last residue. The D gene is left open where the match is weak. For some rows the clone size is stated as once, few or many, or as a class when expanded; others skip it.

D	V	J	size	DNA	CDR3
TRBD2	TRBV9	TRBJ2-3	.	TGTGCCAGCAGCGTAGTAGGACTAGCGACAGATACGCAGTATTTT	CASSVVGLATDTQYF
.	TRBV27	TRBJ2-5	.	TGTGCCAGCAGCCCAAACCAGCTGACCCAGTACTTC	CASSPNQLTQYF
TRBD1	TRBV5-1	TRBJ2-7	.	TGCGCCAGCAGTCGGACAGGGGGCTCGCCTATCCTGTACTTC	CASSRTGGSPILYF
.	TRBV11-2	TRBJ2-1	.	TGTGCCAGCAGCGGGCCCCCCTTGGGCAATGAGCAGTTCTTC	CASSGPPLGNEQFF
.	TRBV5-1	TRBJ1-6	.	TGCGCCAGCAGCTTGTATGGTGTCGATTCACCCCTCCACTTT	CASSLYGVDSPLHF
.	TRBV9	TRBJ2-2	.	TGTGCCAGCAGCGTAACGGGGCCTACGAACACCGGGGAGCTGTTTTTT	CASSVTGPTNTGELFF
.	TRBV21-1	TRBJ2-3	once	TGTGCCAGCAGCGCCCGGGACAGGACAAACACAGATACGCAGTATTTT	CASSARDRTNTDTQYF
.	TRBV28	TRBJ1-4	.	TGTGCCACCAACCAACAGGGTTCCGTGAATGAAAAACTGTTTTTT	CATNQQGSVNEKLFF
TRBD1	TRBV7-9	TRBJ1-6	.	TGTGCCAGCAGCCCATATGCGGGACAGGGCGATTCACCCCTCCACTTT	CASSPYAGQGDSPLHF
TRBD1	TRBV5-1	TRBJ1-6	many	TGCGCCAGCAGCTTGGTAGGACAGGGGAATTCACCCCTCCACTTT	CASSLVGQGNSPLHF
TRBD1	TRBV28	TRBJ2-3	.	TGTGCCAGCAGTTTACCGGGACAGGACACAGATACGCAGTATTTT	CASSLPGQDTDTQYF
TRBD1	TRBV5-4	TRBJ1-1	.	TGTGCCAGCAGCTTTTCCGACAGGGGGTACACTGAAGCTTTCTTT	CASSFSDRGYTEAFF
TRBD1	TRBV27	TRBJ1-5	.	TGTGCCAGCAGCGAACAGGGGCCGGGTCAGCCCCAGCATTTT	CASSEQGPGQPQHF
.	TRBV18	TRBJ1-6	.	TGTGCCAGCTCACCGCAACAGAATCGTAATTCACCCCTCCACTTT	CASSPQQNRNSPLHF
.	TRBV29-1	TRBJ2-6	.	TGCAGCGCCTTCGTCAACGTCGGAGGGGCCAACGTCCTGACTTTC	CSAFVNVGGANVLTF
.	TRBV5-6	TRBJ1-2	.	TGTGCCAGCAGCTTAGTGACGGGGTCGGACTATGGCTACACCTTC	CASSLVTGSDYGYTF
.	TRBV7-2	TRBJ2-2	.	TGTGCCAGCAGCTTGACTAGAACGAACACCGGGGAGCTGTTTTTT	CASSLTRTNTGELFF
.	TRBV9	TRBJ2-7	.	TGTGCCAGCAGCGTCACAGGGAACTCCTACGAGCAGTACTTC	CASSVTGNSYEQYF
.	TRBV7-2	TRBJ2-5	.	TGTGCCAGCAGCTTAGCGTGGGGAGGACAGCAAGAGACCCAGTACTTC	CASSLAWGGQQETQYF
TRBD2	TRBV19	TRBJ2-1	.	TGTGCCAGTAGTATGGATAAGCGGGAGAGTGAGCAGTTCTTC	CASSMDKRESEQFF
TRBD1	TRBV6-6	TRBJ2-7	.	TGTGCCAGCAGAAGCCGGGACAGGGTCAACGAGCAGTACTTC	CASRSRDRVNEQYF
.	TRBV7-2	TRBJ1-1	.	TGTGCCAGCAGCGGTTATAAGAACACTGAAGCTTTCTTT	CASSGYKNTEAFF
TRBD1	TRBV4-3	TRBJ2-1	.	TGCGCCAGCAGCCAAGTGCAAACAGGGGGCCGACGGGGTGAGCAGTTCTTC	CASSQVQTGGRRGEQFF
.	TRBV30	TRBJ1-4	few	TGTGCCTGGAGCGAAGGGAAGGTCGAAAAACTGTTTTTT	CAWSEGKVEKLFF
.	TRBV29-1	TRBJ1-2	.	TGCGGCGCCTTCGGTTCCTATGGCTACACCTTC	CGAFGSYGYTF
.	TRBV6-1	TRBJ1-1	.	TGTGCCAGCAGTGCTCCGGACCGCTGGTTAGAAGCTTTCTTT	CASSAPDRWLEAFF
TRBD2	TRBV7-2	TRBJ2-1	.	TGTGCCAGCAGCCCCCAGTATCTAGCGGGAGTATATGAGCAGTTCTTC	CASSPQYLAGVYEQFF
.	TRBV18	TRBJ1-2	.	TGTGCCAGCTCACCACCTTTCCCCTATGGCTACACCTTC	CASSPPFPYGYTF
.	TRBV30	TRBJ1-6	.	TGTGCCTCCCGGCCCGGGAAAGCTACTTCACCCCTCCACTTT	CASRPGKATSPLHF
.	TRBV5-6	TRBJ1-6	.	TGTGCCAGCAGCGCCTCTTTTAGGGCCGGATCACCCCTCCACTTT	CASSASFRAGSPLHF
TRBD1	TRBV9	TRBJ1-2	once	TGTGCCAGCAGCCCTAGTGGACAGGGGAGCGGCTACACCTTC	CASSPSGQGSGYTF
.	TRBV19	TRBJ2-3	.	TGTGCCAGTAGTCCAGGCCTTACAGGGTTAACAGATACGCAGTATTTT	CASSPGLTGLTDTQYF
TRBD1	TRBV27	TRBJ2-7	.	TGTGCCAGCAGCCCCGGCCGGACAGGGGGTATCTACGAGCAGTACTTC	CASSPGRTGGIYEQYF